The rows below give T cell receptor beta chains drawn from one sample of a study of blood T cell repertoires in COVID-19. The method was immunoSEQ multiplex PCR; TCRdb's version includes in-frame clones alone and lacks a portion of them. The sample yields roughly 250,000 clones, approximately 79% seen once. Sequenced: peripheral blood. All receptors derive from a woman aged 40 to 50 with active or convalescent COVID-19. Each CDR3 is given with its conserved first and last residue. Each record gives: J gene, V gene, D gene, clone size, CDR3 protein, CDR3 DNA. A D gene is named only where the DNA matches it firmly. Clone size is stated in some rows and not others, as once, few, many or a class when expanded.

TRBJ1-5 TRBV16 NA NA CASSQWTDQPQHF TGTGCCAGCAGCCAATGGACAGACCAGCCCCAGCATTTT
TRBJ1-1 TRBV7-6 TRBD1 NA CASSGQGGRTEAFF TGTGCCAGCAGCGGACAGGGGGGCCGGACTGAAGCTTTCTTT
TRBJ1-1 TRBV28 TRBD1 NA CASSFGVGQGEQGEAFF TGTGCCAGCAGTTTCGGTGTCGGACAGGGTGAACAGGGTGAAGCTTTCTTT
TRBJ1-1 TRBV6-2/TRBV6-3 NA NA CASSYSAREAFF TGTGCCAGCAGTTACTCGGCCCGTGAAGCTTTCTTT
TRBJ2-2 TRBV5-1 TRBD2 NA CASSLGLAGTGELFF TGCGCCAGCAGCTTGGGGCTAGCGGGGACCGGGGAGCTGTTTTTT
TRBJ2-2 TRBV19 NA NA CASSIPGAGELFF TGTGCCAGTAGTATCCCCGGGGCCGGGGAGCTGTTTTTT
TRBJ2-1 TRBV5-5 TRBD2 many CASSLGGGQYNEQFF TGTGCCAGCAGTTTGGGCGGGGGGCAGTACAATGAGCAGTTCTTC
TRBJ1-6 TRBV12-3/TRBV12-4 NA NA CASSLLNSPLHF TGTGCCAGCAGTTTACTGAATTCACCCCTCCACTTT
TRBJ2-2 TRBV5-4 NA NA CASSLYRNTGELFF TGTGCCAGCAGCTTGTATAGGAACACCGGGGAGCTGTTTTTT
TRBJ1-2 TRBV5-1 TRBD1 many CASSQQGDYGYTF TGCGCCAGCAGCCAACAGGGGGACTATGGCTACACCTTC
TRBJ2-2 TRBV19 TRBD2 once CASSIQAGGTGELFF TGTGCCAGTAGTATACAGGCGGGGGGGACCGGGGAGCTGTTTTTT
TRBJ2-7 TRBV29-1 TRBD2 once CSANGGTMSSYEQYF TGCAGCGCCAACGGGGGGACCATGAGCTCCTACGAGCAGTACTTC
TRBJ1-2 TRBV6-5 TRBD1 NA CASRDRDTTLDTF TGTGCCAGCAGGGACAGGGATACGACTCTCGACACCTTC
TRBJ2-2 TRBV30 TRBD1 NA CAWRGQGYTGELFF TGTGCCTGGAGGGGACAGGGGTACACCGGGGAGCTGTTTTTT
TRBJ1-2 TRBV27 NA NA CASSFGQNYGYTF TGTGCCAGCAGTTTTGGACAGAACTATGGCTACACCTTC
TRBJ2-7 TRBV28 NA NA CASSGTSPSYEQYF TGTGCCAGCAGCGGGACTTCCCCCTCCTACGAGCAGTACTTC
TRBJ1-5 TRBV30 NA NA CAWREWGQGHQPQHF TGTGCCTGGAGGGAATGGGGACAAGGGCATCAGCCCCAGCATTTT
TRBJ1-3 TRBV5-6 NA NA CASSYLPGSGNTIYF TGTGCCAGCAGTTATCTCCCCGGCTCTGGAAACACCATATATTTT
TRBJ1-1 TRBV6-1 TRBD1 NA CASSEALGQGQAFF TGTGCCAGCAGTGAAGCACTGGGACAGGGTCAAGCTTTCTTT
TRBJ1-1 TRBV7-8 NA NA CASSLVGGRAEAFF TGTGCCAGCAGCTTAGTGGGGGGGCGGGCTGAAGCTTTCTTT
TRBJ2-6 TRBV28 NA NA CASTQSPSGANVLTF TGTGCCAGCACCCAGTCTCCTTCAGGGGCCAACGTCCTGACTTTC
TRBJ2-7 TRBV5-1 TRBD1 NA CASSGGQVTYEQYF TGCGCCAGCAGCGGGGGACAGGTTACCTACGAGCAGTACTTC
TRBJ1-5 TRBV3-1/TRBV3-2 NA few CASSQELYSNQPQHF TGTGCCAGCAGCCAAGAACTCTATAGCAATCAGCCCCAGCATTTT
TRBJ2-5 TRBV3-1/TRBV3-2 TRBD1 NA CASSPSTGGVGETQYF TGTGCCAGCAGCCCATCAACAGGGGGCGTCGGGGAGACCCAGTACTTC
TRBJ2-2 TRBV5-1 TRBD1 NA CASSLPRDRGDTGELFF TGCGCCAGCAGCTTGCCTCGGGACAGGGGGGACACCGGGGAGCTGTTTTTT
TRBJ1-6 TRBV6-1 NA NA CASSEAAQAGSPLHF TGTGCCAGCAGTGAAGCGGCGCAGGCAGGTTCACCCCTCCACTTT
TRBJ2-5 TRBV20-1 NA NA CSARVGAQYF TGCAGTGCTAGAGTCGGAGCCCAGTACTTC
TRBJ2-3 TRBV18 TRBD1 many CASSPPGRGRKEETQYF TGTGCCAGCTCACCACCGGGCAGGGGGCGAAAGGAGGAAACGCAGTATTTT
TRBJ2-1 TRBV28 TRBD2 once CASSLPLSGGNNEQFF TGTGCCAGCAGTTTACCCCTTAGCGGGGGGAACAATGAGCAGTTCTTC
TRBJ1-1 TRBV29-1 TRBD1 NA CSVEAQGALEAFF TGCAGCGTTGAAGCTCAGGGGGCTCTCGAAGCTTTCTTT
TRBJ2-5 TRBV15 NA NA CATSPVGQETQYF TGTGCCACCAGCCCCGTCGGGCAAGAGACCCAGTACTTC
TRBJ1-3 TRBV5-1 TRBD1 NA CASSFAAGTGNTIYF TGCGCCAGCAGCTTTGCCGCCGGGACAGGTAACACCATATATTTT
TRBJ1-1 TRBV3-1/TRBV3-2 NA once CASSQVQGLVAFF TGTGCCAGCAGCCAAGTCCAGGGGCTCGTAGCTTTCTTT
TRBJ2-2 TRBV20-1 NA NA CSASDVESTGELFF TGCAGTGCTAGTGACGTAGAGTCTACCGGGGAGCTGTTTTTT
TRBJ2-5 TRBV2 TRBD2 NA CASSELRTSGGVEETQYF TGTGCCAGCAGTGAATTAAGGACTAGCGGGGGGGTGGAAGAGACCCAGTACTTC
TRBJ2-5 TRBV28 TRBD1 NA CAIKGQSGLQETQYF TGTGCCATTAAGGGACAGTCGGGCCTCCAAGAGACCCAGTACTTC
TRBJ2-1 TRBV5-4 NA NA CASSLTGPEQFF TGTGCCAGCAGCTTGACAGGGCCTGAGCAGTTCTTC
TRBJ1-1 TRBV12-5 TRBD1 NA CASGLARTGGLMNTEAFF TGTGCTAGTGGTTTGGCCCGGACAGGGGGCCTCATGAACACTGAAGCTTTCTTT
TRBJ2-3 TRBV3-1/TRBV3-2 TRBD2 few CASSPGLAGGTTDTQYF TGTGCCAGCAGCCCGGGACTAGCGGGGGGAACAACAGATACGCAGTATTTT
TRBJ2-5 TRBV23-1 NA NA CASSEGFGGLGETQYF TGCGCCAGCAGTGAGGGATTTGGGGGCCTTGGAGAGACCCAGTACTTC
TRBJ1-4 TRBV7-8 TRBD1 NA CASSFDRGGEKLFF TGTGCCAGCAGCTTCGACAGGGGAGGGGAAAAACTGTTTTTT
TRBJ2-1 TRBV3-1/TRBV3-2 NA once CASSQLGGYNEQFF TGTGCCAGCAGCCAACTAGGTGGATACAATGAGCAGTTCTTC
TRBJ1-1 TRBV24-1 NA NA CATSDGVGQAFF TGTGCCACCAGTGACGGAGTCGGCCAGGCTTTCTTT
TRBJ1-1 TRBV6-1 NA many CASSEGAAGPRGTEAFF TGTGCCAGCAGTGAAGGAGCTGCCGGCCCCAGAGGTACTGAAGCTTTCTTT
TRBJ2-4 TRBV3-1/TRBV3-2 NA NA CASSQELRRYIQYF TGTGCCAGCAGCCAAGAGTTAAGGAGGTACATTCAGTACTTC